Listed here are 25 T cell receptor beta chains from one sample, sequenced in a study of blood T cells in healthy people across ages (dated by TCRdb to about 2015). The library was produced with 5' RACE. Sequenced using an Illumina HiSeq 2500. A second roughly 6 to 12 cycle PCR used a sample-barcoded 5' primer and a J-beta primer mix. TCRdb reran the public reads through fastp at Q25 and MiXCR, keeping productive beta chains. When rows share a CDR3 protein, they turn into one entry using the most common DNA and genes. For this sample the table gives 980,000 or so distinct CDR3 sequences, of which roughly 50% were detected only once. The ten largest clones capture 10% to 15% of the sample. Sequencing used blood. The receptors shown here come from a man aged 25 to 40 in good health.

This clonotype has only a few counts. The chain joins TRBV14 to TRBJ2-7, with D perhaps matching TRBD1 (5 bases). The better agreement between TRBJ2-5 and the DNA end casts doubt on the J call. Germline loops: CDR1 SGHDN, CDR2 FVKESK. The CDR3 covers 15 residues. Written as DNA, the CDR3 is TGTGCCAGCAGCCAACTAGACAGCTCCCTTGGGACCCAGTACTTC. Protein sequence: CASSQLDSSLGTQYF.

The V call is TRBV29-1, the J call TRBJ2-7; perhaps D is TRBD1 or TRBD2 (6 bases each). This CDR3 is 13 amino acids long. From germline, CDR1 is SQVTM and CDR2 ANQGSEA. The V end lost 4 bases, the J end lost 5 bases, and 15 bases lay between the germline ends. CDR3 nucleotide sequence: TGCAGCGTTGTCCGCCAGGGGAGGAACGAGCAGTACTTC. Translating gives CSVVRQGRNEQYF.

This clonotype was recorded once. CDR3: CASSTDPYEQYF. In DNA, the CDR3 is TGTGCCAGTAGCACGGACCCCTACGAGCAGTACTTC. V and J are TRBV19 and TRBJ2-7; D not resolved. Germline V lookup: CDR1 LNHDA, CDR2 SQIVND (reference sequence). CDR3 length: 12 amino acids. Trimming cost V 6 bases and J 2 bases, with 8 bases left between them.

The gene calls are TRBV2 and TRBJ2-5; 8 bases fit TRBD1. Near its end, the DNA agrees better with TRBJ2-7, so the J call may be wrong. Germline-derived CDR1 and CDR2 are SNHLY and FYNNEI. The CDR3 has 13 residues. The CDR3 sequence: CASGQGPQYEQYF. The DNA of the CDR3 is TGTGCCAGCGGACAGGGACCACAATACGAGCAGTACTTC.

This clonotype has a handful of counts. This chain connects TRBV28 to TRBJ2-6; D not certain. Germline assignment: CDR1 MDHEN and CDR2 SYDVKM. The CDR3 runs 15 residues. V lost 3 bases and J lost 2, with 8 bases in between. CDR3 in DNA: TGTGCCAGCAGTTTTCCCCCCCCTGGGGCCAACGTCCTGACTTTC. This gives the protein CASSFPPPGANVLTF.

The V gene is TRBV20-1, the J gene TRBJ1-5; D gene unclear. Trimming left V 3 bases short and J 1 base short, with 13 bases between. CDR1 DFQATT and CDR2 SNEGSKA come from the germline V gene (reference sequence). This CDR3 region has 15 residues. As DNA, the CDR3 is TGCAGTGCTAGGATACGACGGGGAAGCAATCAGCCCCAGCATTTT. This encodes CSARIRRGSNQPQHF.

Only a few counts were recorded for this clonotype. The chain combines TRBV27 with TRBJ2-7, with TRBD2 matching 7 bases. The length of the CDR3 is 14 residues. V lost 6 bases, J lost 6 bases, and 11 bases stayed unmatched. The V gene's germline CDR1 is MNHEY and CDR2 SMNVEV (reference sequence). The chain's CDR3 is CASRRGTSNPEQYF. For the CDR3, the DNA is TGTGCCAGCAGGCGGGGGACGTCCAACCCCGAGCAGTACTTC.

Remarks on this clonotype: Relative to the germline gene, one junction end is altered; a read error may explain this. The chain couples TRBV10-3 to TRBJ2-1; 9 positions agree with TRBD2. The CDR3 has 14 residues. Germline V lookup: CDR1 ENHRY, CDR2 SYGVKD. The CDR3 DNA sequence: TGTGCCATCAGTGTCAGCGGGGGGTACAAGGAGCAGTTCTTC. This translates into CAISVSGGYKEQFF.

Of note for this clonotype: Germline is not matched at one junction end, which may reflect a read error. The chain joins TRBV12-3 or TRBV12-4 to TRBJ1-6, with D uncertain. The CDR3 runs to 14 residues. DNA of the CDR3: TGTGCCAGCAGCTCTCGGGTCATTAATTCACTCCTCCACTTT. Protein sequence: CASSSRVINSLLHF.

This clonotype was observed many times. The rearrangement uses TRBV14 and TRBJ2-7; possible D gene TRBD1, 6 bases. Between the trimmed V and J ends, which lost 5 bases and 6 bases, there was a span of 14 bases. Germline V gives CDR1 SGHDN, CDR2 FVKESK. The CDR3 length is 13 residues. In DNA form, the CDR3 reads TGTGCCAGCAGCTTTTCTCGAGGGGGCGAGCAGTACTTC. Encoded protein: CASSFSRGGEQYF. Filled out from reference TRBV14 and TRBJ2-7, the complete variable domain reads EAGVTQFPSHSVIEKGQTVTLRCDPISGHDNLYWYRRVMGKEIKFLLHFVKESKQDESGMPNNRFLAERTGGTYSTLKVQPAELEDSGVYFCASSFSRGGEQYFGPGTRLTVT.

The chain joins TRBV12-3 or TRBV12-4 to TRBJ2-4; D might be TRBD1 or TRBD2, each matching 7 bases. Trimming took off 6 bases at V and 4 bases at J, with 10 bases between the two ends. CDR3 length equals 13 residues. In nucleotides, the CDR3 is TGTGCCAGCAGCCAGGGGGGGAAAAACATTCAGTACTTC. Translation: CASSQGGKNIQYF.

A single count supports this clonotype. This chain joins TRBV12-3 or TRBV12-4 and TRBJ2-3; 7 nucleotides line up with TRBD2. CDR3 size: 15 residues. V dropped 2 bases and J dropped 11; count of bases not matched to a gene: 13. CDR3 protein: CASSLWGGEGDVQYF. In DNA, the CDR3 is TGTGCCAGCAGTTTATGGGGGGGGGAAGGAGATGTGCAGTATTTT.

The rearrangement uses TRBV6-6 and TRBJ1-5; TRBD1 matches 9 bases. The CDR3 extends over 15 amino acids. Germline values: CDR1 MNHNY, CDR2 SVGAGI (reference sequence). Trimming removed 0 bases from V and 5 bases from J; junction bases left unmatched: 2. The CDR3 sequence: CASSYSTGGDQPQHF. The DNA of the CDR3 is TGTGCCAGCAGTTACTCGACAGGGGGTGATCAGCCCCAGCATTTT.

CDR3 protein: CSVDAPGDPYEQYF. The CDR3 DNA reads as TGCAGCGTTGACGCGCCAGGAGACCCCTACGAGCAGTACTTC. J is TRBJ2-7 and V is TRBV29-1; D uncertain. V lost 3 bases, J lost 2 bases, and 14 bases lay in between. Germline CDR1 and CDR2: SQVTM and ANQGSEA. The CDR3 spans 14 residues.

The chain couples TRBV12-3 or TRBV12-4 to TRBJ2-3; D remains unclear. V was trimmed by 3 bases and J by 5 bases, leaving 9 bases between them. CDR3 length: 13 amino acids. CDR3 protein: CASSFRPGDTQYF. In nucleotides, the CDR3 is TGTGCCAGCAGTTTTAGGCCCGGAGATACGCAGTATTTT.

This clonotype was found many times. The chain's CDR3 is CASSLRTEAFF. CDR3 DNA sequence: TGTGCCAGCAGTTTACGGACTGAAGCTTTCTTT. V is TRBV28 and J is TRBJ1-1; D unclear. The CDR3 has 11 residues. Trimming stripped 2 bases from V and 5 bases from J, with 3 bases between. The germline gives CDR1 MDHEN, CDR2 SYDVKM.

The gene calls are TRBV3-1 and TRBJ2-5; D is uncertain. The CDR3 loop spans 14 amino acids. The V gene's germline CDR1 is LGHDT and CDR2 YNNKEL (reference sequence). The ends were cut back, 4 bases at V and 5 bases at J, with 14 bases in the middle. DNA of the CDR3: TGTGCCAGCAGCCCCGAGATGGCAGGCGAGACCCAGTACTTC. It translates to CASSPEMAGETQYF.

The rearrangement uses TRBV7-9 and TRBJ1-2, with D maybe TRBD1 (5 bases). Germline V gene lookup returns CDR1 SEHNR and CDR2 FQNEAQ (reference sequence). V lost 1 base, J lost 1 base, and 10 bases lay in between. This CDR3 is 15 amino acids long. Written as DNA, the CDR3 is TGTGCCAGCAGCTTAGGTGGGGGAATTAACTATGGCTACACCTTC. Its translation: CASSLGGGINYGYTF.

On this clonotype: This may stem from a read error, because a much larger clone lies one nucleotide away. The rearrangement links TRBV27 to TRBJ2-7; 8 bases map to TRBD2. J gave up 7 bases and V 5 bases, and 10 bases lay outside the gene matches. The CDR3 has 14 residues. Germline assignment: CDR1 MNHEY and CDR2 SMNVEV (reference sequence). The CDR3 loop is CASSTGLEFNEQYF. As DNA, the CDR3 is TGTGCCAGCAGTACGGGACTAGAATTCAATGAGCAGTACTTC.

The gene calls are TRBV10-3 and TRBJ2-1, with 9 bases that match TRBD2. Germline loops: CDR1 ENHRY, CDR2 SYGVKD. This CDR3 region has 14 residues. V lost 8 bases, J lost 4 bases, and 6 bases stayed unmatched. DNA of the CDR3: TGTGCCATCGGTAGCGGGGGCCCGTACAATGAGCAGTTCTTC. Its translation is CAIGSGGPYNEQFF.

V is TRBV5-1 and J is TRBJ1-2; a weak D match, TRBD1 (6 bases). The CDR3 is made up of 15 amino acids. V was clipped by 3 bases and J by 0 bases, with 12 bases between them. Germline V gene lookup returns CDR1 SGHRS and CDR2 YFSETQ. CDR3 residues: CASSWGAGANYGYTF. The CDR3 DNA reads as TGCGCCAGCAGCTGGGGGGCCGGAGCTAACTATGGCTACACCTTC.

The sample holds a few counts of this clonotype. The rearrangement links TRBV7-9 to TRBJ1-1; 9 bases align to TRBD1. There are 15 residues in the CDR3. CDR1 is SEHNR and CDR2 is FQNEAQ in the germline V gene (reference sequence). J gave up 6 bases and V 5 bases, and 10 bases lay outside the gene matches. This CDR3 reads CASSNRDRALPEAFF. The CDR3 coding sequence is TGTGCCAGCAGCAACCGGGACAGGGCCCTCCCTGAAGCTTTCTTT.

J is TRBJ2-7 and V is TRBV7-9, with a tentative D call TRBD2 (6 bases). Looked up from germline, CDR1 is SEHNR and CDR2 is FQNEAQ (reference sequence). V lost 10 bases and J 2 bases, leaving 21 bases between the germline ends. The CDR3 is 15 amino acids. The CDR3 protein is CATTGSGLTTYEQYF. The CDR3, as DNA: TGTGCCACCACTGGGTCGGGACTGACTACCTACGAGCAGTACTTC.

This clonotype was seen a handful of times. V is TRBV7-2 and J is TRBJ2-3; TRBD2 matches at 7 bases. This CDR3 is built from 15 residues. The germline V gene encodes CDR1 SGHTA and CDR2 FQGNSA. J was trimmed by 5 bases and V by 0 bases; bases with no gene match: 5. CDR3 region: CASSLALQRGDTQYF. CDR3 DNA: TGTGCCAGCAGCTTAGCGCTCCAGCGGGGAGATACGCAGTATTTT.

The J gene is TRBJ1-5, the V gene TRBV20-1; the D gene is possibly TRBD1 (5 bases). Germline V CDR1 and CDR2: DFQATT, SNEGSKA (reference sequence). The length of the CDR3 is 13 residues. V lost 6 bases and J 4 bases, leaving 13 bases between the germline ends. CDR3 residues: CSALRGTNQPQHF. The DNA for the CDR3 is TGCAGTGCCTTGCGGGGGACGAATCAGCCCCAGCATTTT.